The 18 T cell receptor beta chains in this list originate from one sample, sequenced in a study of post-analysis software for immune sequencing data. Whole-study results and caveats: When patients were compared with controls, 5 or 6 TRBV segments were more frequent, TRBV5-6, TRBV5-1 and TRBV20-1 among them.

Libraries were made from TCR beta cDNA, and they carried unique molecular identifiers. TCRdb reprocessed the PCR reads via MiXCR and lists one record per CDR3 protein. Of 550,000 to 700,000 distinct CDR3 sequences in the sample, roughly two fifths were seen once. No antigen is known for these receptors. Sequencing was done on a sample of blood. These receptors all come from a girl aged 5-17 years with multiple sclerosis.

The chain carries TRBV5-1 and TRBJ2-7; D is possibly TRBD2 (6 bases). V was trimmed by 7 bases and J by 3 bases, leaving 20 bases between them. Germline CDR1 and CDR2: SGHRS and YFSETQ. CDR3 length: 15 residues. In DNA form, the CDR3 reads TGCGCCAGCGAGGTCGGCGGCGGGGATCTCTACGAGCAGTACTTC. Its translation is CASEVGGGDLYEQYF.

The CDR3 spells CASSVETGIWTEAFF. The CDR3 nucleotides read TGTGCCAGCAGCGTAGAAACAGGAATATGGACTGAAGCTTTCTTT. J is TRBJ1-1 and V is TRBV9, with D possibly matching TRBD1 (5 bases). The CDR3 loop spans 15 amino acids. Germline CDR1 is SGDLS and CDR2 is YYNGEE. V gave up 0 bases and J gave up 5 bases, with 14 bases separating them.

The CDR3 protein is CSARQGAGNQPQHF. The CDR3 bases are TGCAGTGCTCGACAGGGGGCCGGCAATCAGCCCCAGCATTTT. The J gene is TRBJ1-5, the V gene TRBV20-1; 10 nucleotides line up with TRBD1. J was trimmed by 2 bases and V by 5 bases; bases with no gene match: 3. CDR3 size: 14 residues. CDR1 DFQATT and CDR2 SNEGSKA come from the germline V gene (reference sequence).

This clonotype appeared a few times. This chain links TRBV3-1 with TRBJ2-7; 11 bases are shared with TRBD2. V gave up 4 bases and J gave up 1 base; unmatched junction bases: 9. Germline CDR1 LGHDT, CDR2 YNNKEL (reference sequence). The CDR3 is 17 residues long. The CDR3 loop reads CASSPDPASGRSYEQYF. CDR3 in DNA: TGTGCCAGCAGCCCTGATCCGGCTAGCGGGAGGTCCTACGAGCAGTACTTC.

The gene calls are TRBV7-2 and TRBJ2-1; D possibly corresponds to TRBD1 (5 bases). Germline-derived CDR1 and CDR2 are SGHTA and FQGNSA. The CDR3 totals 14 residues. Between the trimmed V and J ends, which lost 5 bases and 10 bases, there was a span of 18 bases. The CDR3 DNA sequence: TGTGCCAGCAGCCCCCAGGTAGCCCCAGGGGAGCAGTTCTTC. As protein: CASSPQVAPGEQFF.

This clonotype was recorded a few times. The CDR3 is CSAGDSYNYGYTF. DNA of the CDR3: TGCAGTGCGGGGGACAGTTATAACTATGGCTACACCTTC. This chain uses TRBV20-1 with TRBJ1-2, with 7 nucleotides matching TRBD1. V shed 6 bases and J 1 base; nucleotides not matched to a gene: 5. The CDR3 runs 13 residues. The germline V gene encodes CDR1 DFQATT and CDR2 SNEGSKA (reference sequence).

Many counts were recorded for this clonotype. The chain links TRBV12-3 or TRBV12-4 to TRBJ2-7; D is uncertain. The CDR3 spans 11 residues. The ends were cut back, 8 bases at V and 1 base at J, with 6 bases in the middle. CDR3 region: CASLRSYEQYF. As DNA, the CDR3 is TGTGCCAGCCTCCGATCCTACGAGCAGTACTTC.

This clonotype was observed a few times. DNA for the CDR3: TGTGCCAGCAGCTTAGATCGGGTCTTTCCTTCCTCTGGGGCCAACGTCCTGACTTTC. It encodes CASSLDRVFPSSGANVLTF. The chain joins TRBV11-2 to TRBJ2-6; D is unresolved. The V gene's germline CDR1 is SGHAT and CDR2 FQNNGV. The CDR3 is 19 amino acids. V lost 0 bases to trimming and J lost 0 bases, with 15 bases between them.

CDR3 amino acids: CASSQEGRGNRGYTF. Written as DNA, the CDR3 is TGCGCCAGCAGCCAAGAAGGCAGGGGGAACCGGGGCTACACCTTC. V is TRBV4-1 and J is TRBJ1-2; TRBD1 agrees at 7 bases. The V gene end was trimmed by 0 bases and the J gene end by 8 bases; junction bases not matched to a gene: 9. Looked up from germline, CDR1 is MGHRA and CDR2 is YSYEKL. The CDR3 length is 15 residues.

The chain recombines TRBV5-1 with TRBJ2-1; the D gene could be TRBD1 or TRBD2 (5 bases each). The V gene lost 4 bases and the J gene lost 5 bases, with 19 bases spanning the gap. The CDR3 runs 16 residues. The germline CDR1 and CDR2 sequences are SGHRS and YFSETQ. In nucleotides, the CDR3 is TGCGCCAGCAGCATAGGGACCACCAGTAGGGACAATGAGCAGTTCTTC. Encoded protein: CASSIGTTSRDNEQFF.

The chain joins TRBV6-5 to TRBJ2-7; weak D call: TRBD1 (5 bases). CDR3 size: 14 residues. Germline V gene data show CDR1 as MNHEY and CDR2 as SVGAGI. The V and J ends lost 0 bases and 4 bases respectively, with 10 bases between them. DNA of the CDR3: TGTGCCAGCAGTTACTCGAACCCAGGGTACGAGCAGTACTTC. Protein product: CASSYSNPGYEQYF.

The chain employs TRBV20-1 and TRBJ2-5, with a possible D match to TRBD1 (6 bases). V was pared by 2 bases and J by 2 bases, with 9 bases between. The CDR3 is 13 residues long. The germline V gene encodes CDR1 DFQATT and CDR2 SNEGSKA (reference sequence). For the CDR3, the DNA is TGCAGTGCTAGACCCGGGACACAAGAGACCCAGTACTTC. Its translation: CSARPGTQETQYF.

The rearrangement joins TRBV29-1 to TRBJ2-7; 10 nucleotides match TRBD1. V shed 6 bases and J 0 bases; nucleotides not matched to a gene: 5. The CDR3 runs to 14 residues. The germline V gene encodes CDR1 SQVTM and CDR2 ANQGSEA. CDR3 bases: TGCAGCGTCCGGACAGGGGGAAGCTCCTACGAGCAGTACTTC. This gives the protein CSVRTGGSSYEQYF.

The gene calls are TRBV6-2 or TRBV6-3 and TRBJ2-7; 8 bases are shared with TRBD2. This CDR3 is 16 amino acids long. Trimming cost V 0 bases and J 3 bases; bases outside gene matches: 7. The germline CDR1 and CDR2 sequences are MNHEY and SVGEGT. The CDR3 reads CASSYSRSGSGYEQYF. CDR3 sequence (DNA): TGTGCCAGCAGTTACTCGAGAAGCGGGAGTGGCTACGAGCAGTACTTC.

This clonotype was seen a handful of times. The chain links TRBV4-1 to TRBJ2-5; TRBD2 aligns across 14 bases. The trim removed 1 base at V and 5 bases at J, leaving 3 bases unmatched. CDR1 and CDR2 (germline): MGHRA, YSYEKL. This CDR3 comprises 16 residues. Here the CDR3 reads CASSQGLAGGYETQYF. In nucleotides, the CDR3 is TGCGCCAGCAGCCAAGGACTAGCGGGAGGGTACGAGACCCAGTACTTC.

This clonotype was observed a handful of times. V is TRBV5-1 and J is TRBJ1-2; D possibly corresponds to TRBD1 (5 bases). CDR1 and CDR2 from the germline V gene are SGHRS and YFSETQ. Trimming pared 0 bases from V and 2 bases from J, leaving 8 bases between. This CDR3 has 14 amino acids. CDR3 sequence (DNA): TGCGCCAGCAGCTTGGAGGGGAGAAACTATGGCTACACCTTC. Its translation: CASSLEGRNYGYTF.

In this sample, this clonotype turned up a few times. The chain links TRBV12-3 or TRBV12-4 to TRBJ2-3, with 14 positions matching TRBD2. V was clipped by 7 bases and J by 3 bases; unmatched bases: 12. The CDR3 runs 18 residues. This chain's CDR3 is CASTPTSGGAIRTDTQYF. The CDR3 DNA reads TGTGCCAGCACCCCGACTAGCGGGGGGGCCATTCGAACAGATACGCAGTATTTT.

This chain connects TRBV12-3 or TRBV12-4 to TRBJ2-3; D unclear. V was trimmed by 2 bases and J by 0 bases, leaving 9 bases between them. This CDR3 spans 15 amino acids. The CDR3 DNA sequence: TGTGCCAGCAGTTTAAACCCGGGTAGCACAGATACGCAGTATTTT. It translates to CASSLNPGSTDTQYF.